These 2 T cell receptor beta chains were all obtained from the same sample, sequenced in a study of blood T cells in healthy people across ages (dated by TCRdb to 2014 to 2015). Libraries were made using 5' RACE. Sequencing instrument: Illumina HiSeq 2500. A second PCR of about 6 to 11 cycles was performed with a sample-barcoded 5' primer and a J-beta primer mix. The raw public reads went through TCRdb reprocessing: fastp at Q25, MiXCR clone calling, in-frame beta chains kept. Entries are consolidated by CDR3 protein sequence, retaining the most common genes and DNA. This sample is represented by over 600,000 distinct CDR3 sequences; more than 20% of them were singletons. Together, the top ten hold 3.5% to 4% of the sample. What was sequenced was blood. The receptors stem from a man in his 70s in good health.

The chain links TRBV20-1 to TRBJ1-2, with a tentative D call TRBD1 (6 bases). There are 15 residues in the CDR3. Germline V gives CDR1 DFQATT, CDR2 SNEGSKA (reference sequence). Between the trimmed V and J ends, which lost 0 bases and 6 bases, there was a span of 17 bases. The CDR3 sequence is CSAREPGPGAHGYTF. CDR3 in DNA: TGCAGTGCTAGAGAACCGGGACCAGGGGCGCATGGCTACACCTTC.

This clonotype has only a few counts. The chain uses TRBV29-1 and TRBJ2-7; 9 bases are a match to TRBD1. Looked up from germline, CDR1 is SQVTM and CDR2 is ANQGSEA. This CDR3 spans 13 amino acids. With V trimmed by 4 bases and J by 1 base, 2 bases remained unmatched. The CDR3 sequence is CSVGQGVSYEQYF. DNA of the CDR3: TGCAGCGTTGGACAGGGGGTGTCCTACGAGCAGTACTTC.